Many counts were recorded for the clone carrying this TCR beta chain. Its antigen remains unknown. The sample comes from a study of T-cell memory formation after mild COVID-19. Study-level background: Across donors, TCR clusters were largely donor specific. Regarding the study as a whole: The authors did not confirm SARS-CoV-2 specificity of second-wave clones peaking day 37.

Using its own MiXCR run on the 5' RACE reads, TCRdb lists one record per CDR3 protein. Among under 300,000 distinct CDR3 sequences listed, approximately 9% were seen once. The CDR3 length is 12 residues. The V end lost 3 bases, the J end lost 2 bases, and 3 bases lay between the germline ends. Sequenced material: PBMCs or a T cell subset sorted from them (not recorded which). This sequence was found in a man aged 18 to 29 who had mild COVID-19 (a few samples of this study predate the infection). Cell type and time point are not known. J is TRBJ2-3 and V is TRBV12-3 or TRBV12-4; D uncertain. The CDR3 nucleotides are TGTGCCAGCAGTTTCTCCACAGATACGCAGTATTTT. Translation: CASSFSTDTQYF.